The following is a T cell receptor beta chain sequence with its context. There is no known antigen for this receptor. No per-base quality is available; no much larger clone lies one base away. TCRbeta CDR3 regions were amplified from genomic DNA using the immunoSEQ Assay, a bias-controlled multiplex PCR. The original methods were these. Within the assay, amplification of reference gene primers was used to estimate how many nucleated cells each sample contained. Sequence reads were collapsed and filtered to measure the absolute abundance of every unique TCRbeta CDR3 rearrangement. For each sample, productive Simpson clonality was calculated as the square root of Simpson's diversity index across productive rearrangements. As stored in TCRdb, this immuneACCESS dataset retains in-frame rearrangements with V and J assigned. A fraction of the clones does not appear; measured against another copy, unresolved V genes explain less than half of the discrepancy, and the remainder lacks a known reason. V and J calls and clone size follow that table, whereas D and trimming were derived from the DNA. This sample comprises around 190,000 clones, about 78% of them detected only once. In total, the top ten clones hold approximately 9% of the sample.

These data come from a study of blood T cell repertoires in COVID-19 (dated by TCRdb to the early 2020s). Regarding the study in general: Collaborator samples came from the United States, Italy and Spain and covered acute and convalescent phases of COVID-19. Subjects who had been exposed to COVID-19, were actively infected with it, or had recovered from it provided the deeply sampled blood TCRbeta repertoires that made up the dataset. Samples came from the ongoing ImmuneRACE study (first 160 participants) plus 1,254 subjects from 6 global collaborators. The material from the prospective study consisted of cDNA or gDNA derived from T cells, B-cell-depleted T cells, or PBMCs. The repertoires were released in a freely available public database intended as a resource for research on the immune response to SARS-CoV-2. Sample metadata almost always included a de-identified subject ID, COVID-19 status, age in years and sex. Where HLA class I and class II types were available, the types were taken from metadata supplied by the sample provider, not from assay-based typing.

Whole blood was collected in K2EDTA tubes by collaborating institutions according to the institutions' own protocols. Collaborator samples were shipped for TCRbeta analysis as frozen whole blood, isolated PBMCs, or DNA extracted from either sample type. Overall study results and their limits: How much clinical and demographic metadata was included differed by source and by participant, and the metadata was provided uncurated.

Sequences were obtained from peripheral blood. The sequence derives from a woman in her forties or fifties with active or convalescent COVID-19.

The DNA is as follows: TGTGCCAGCAGTTACTCAGAGACAGGGAAATACGAGCAGTACTTC. Translated, this gives CASSYSETGKYEQYF. The sequence joins TRBV6-5 to TRBJ2-7; 7 junctional bases match TRBD1. V lost 0 bases and J lost 4 bases, and the count of bases not matched to a germline gene is 6. From a lookup of the germline V gene, CDR1 and CDR2 are MNHEY and SVGAGI. The CDR3 runs 15 amino acids, cysteine and phenylalanine included. The entry retains the CDR3 DNA only, 45 bases that are in frame from base 1.